A single sample gave rise to the 21 T cell receptor beta chains below, sequenced in a study of T cell responses to AZD1222 COVID-19 vaccine. Here immunoSEQ multiplex PCR was the method, and the copy in TCRdb shows in-frame clones only, minus some. This sample yields fewer than 95,000 clones, of which about 89% are seen a single time; roughly 5% belongs to the top ten. Specimen: peripheral blood, collected 28 days after the second AZD1222 dose. Receptors originate from an adult who received the AZD1222 COVID-19 vaccine.

The rearrangement links TRBV19 to TRBJ2-1; the D gene could be TRBD1 or TRBD2 (5 bases each). V lost 10 bases and J lost 5, with 18 bases in between. Per germline, CDR1 LNHDA and CDR2 SQIVND (reference sequence). The CDR3 runs 14 residues. CDR3 in DNA: TGTGCCACCGTGGCAGGGACGGTGAACAATGAGCAGTTCTTC. Translating gives CATVAGTVNNEQFF. The entire variable domain, with the rest obtained from reference TRBV19 and TRBJ2-1, is as follows: DGGITQSPKYLFRKEGQNVTLSCEQNLNHDAMYWYRQDPGQGLRLIYYSQIVNDFQKGDIAEGYSVSREKKESFPLTVTSAQKNPTAFYLCATVAGTVNNEQFFGPGTRLTVL.

This chain joins TRBV3-1 (or the pseudogene TRBV3-2) and TRBJ1-2; 11 nucleotides agree with TRBD1. Trimming cost V 1 base and J 8 bases; bases outside gene matches: 6. This CDR3 spans 15 amino acids. CDR1 LGHDT and CDR2 YNNKEL come from the germline V gene (reference sequence). The CDR3 loop is CASSQGTGGAGGYTF. The CDR3 nucleotides are TGTGCCAGCAGCCAAGGGACAGGGGGCGCGGGAGGCTACACCTTC.

J is TRBJ1-2 and V is TRBV18, with a weak D call TRBD1 (6 bases). Germline CDR1 and CDR2: KGHSH and LQKENI. The CDR3 length is 17 residues. Deletions cut 3 bases from V and 1 base from J, with 18 bases between. In DNA form, the CDR3 reads TGTGCCAGCTCACCCGTCCTCGTGGGGGGGCTTAACTATGGCTACACCTTC. Its translation: CASSPVLVGGLNYGYTF.

The V and J genes are TRBV7-8 and TRBJ1-5; D ambiguous. CDR3 length: 12 amino acids. Deletions cut 7 bases from V and 7 bases from J, with 11 bases between. The germline V gene encodes CDR1 SGHVS and CDR2 FQNEAQ. For the CDR3, the DNA is TGTGCCAGCACCTCGGGCGGACAGCCCCAGCATTTT. This translates into CASTSGGQPQHF.

The V and J genes are TRBV6-5 and TRBJ1-3; 7 nucleotides line up with TRBD1. The CDR3 sequence is 15 residues long. Trimming removed 6 bases from V and 1 base from J; junction bases left unmatched: 6. Germline assignment: CDR1 MNHEY and CDR2 SVGAGI. This CDR3 is CASRLTTGSGNTIYF. The CDR3 nucleotides read TGTGCCAGCAGGCTGACGACAGGGTCTGGAAACACCATATATTTT.

The rearrangement links TRBV3-1 (or the pseudogene TRBV3-2) to TRBJ1-5; D uncertain. Trimming pared 0 bases from V and 4 bases from J, leaving 13 bases between. CDR1 is LGHDT and CDR2 is YNNKEL in the germline V gene (reference sequence). CDR3 length equals 16 residues. DNA for the CDR3: TGTGCCAGCAGCCAAGATCGGAGCAGCCTTAATCAGCCCCAGCATTTT. Protein product: CASSQDRSSLNQPQHF.

This clone was seen more than once but under ten times. This chain links TRBV6-1 with TRBJ2-5; 10 nucleotides line up with TRBD2. The junction had 5 bases not matched to a gene; V was cut back by 2 bases and J by 5 bases. The germline CDR1 and CDR2 sequences are MNHNS and SASEGT. The CDR3 covers 15 residues. Here the CDR3 DNA reads TGTGCCAGCAGTGAATACCCTAGCGGGGGTGAGACCCAGTACTTC. It translates to CASSEYPSGGETQYF.

This clone has just a few counts. The chain recombines TRBV30 with TRBJ1-6; D is uncertain. Germline V gene data show CDR1 as GTSNPN and CDR2 as SVGIG (reference sequence). This CDR3 spans 19 amino acids. Trimming stripped 7 bases from V and 1 base from J, with 26 bases between. CDR3 DNA: TGTGCCTCACGAAGCCCGGGGAGGAGGGCCTTTTCCTATAATTCACCCCTCCACTTT. Its protein product is CASRSPGRRAFSYNSPLHF.

The chain has TRBV11-2 and TRBJ2-7; 7 bases are shared with TRBD1. The V gene end was trimmed by 1 base and the J gene end by 2 bases; junction bases not matched to a gene: 2. The germline CDR1 and CDR2 sequences are SGHAT and FQNNGV. This CDR3 has 14 residues. Here the CDR3 reads CASSLGQGTYEQYF. CDR3 nucleotides: TGTGCCAGCAGCTTAGGACAGGGCACCTACGAGCAGTACTTC. The full variable domain, rest sourced from reference TRBV11-2 and TRBJ2-7, is EAGVAQSPRYKIIEKRQSVAFWCNPISGHATLYWYQQILGQGPKLLIQFQNNGVVDDSQLPKDRFSAERLKGVDSTLKIQPAKLEDSAVYLCASSLGQGTYEQYFGPGTRLTVT.

The chain has TRBV11-3 and TRBJ1-1, with 8 nucleotides matching TRBD1. This CDR3 region has 16 residues. The V and J ends lost 5 bases and 8 bases, in that order; junction bases with no gene match: 16. Germline V lookup: CDR1 SGHNT, CDR2 YENEEA. CDR3 DNA: TGTGCCAGCAGCCAAGACAGGGGTTGGGCGGTCGAAGAAGCTTTCTTT. Its translation: CASSQDRGWAVEEAFF.

The chain has TRBV30 and TRBJ1-6, with no clear D. This CDR3 has 13 amino acids. Germline CDR1 reads GTSNPN; CDR2 reads SVGIG (reference sequence). V was clipped by 3 bases and J by 10 bases, with 13 bases between them. CDR3 region: CAWRSSGGSPLHF. The CDR3 nucleotides read TGTGCCTGGAGAAGTTCGGGAGGATCACCCCTCCACTTT.

This chain uses TRBV6-5 with TRBJ1-4; perhaps TRBD1 as D (6 bases). V was shortened by 6 bases and J by 5 bases, with 16 bases between the two germline ends. The CDR3 is made up of 15 amino acids. Looked up from germline, CDR1 is MNHEY and CDR2 is SVGAGI. Written as DNA, the CDR3 is TGTGCCAGCAGCGTTAAGTTGGGGGCCAATGAAAAACTGTTTTTT. As protein: CASSVKLGANEKLFF.

The gene calls are TRBV7-2 and TRBJ1-2; a weak D match, TRBD1 (6 bases). Germline lookup yields CDR1 SGHTA and CDR2 FQGNSA. This CDR3 region has 15 residues. V lost 5 bases to trimming and J lost 4 bases, with 17 bases between them. The CDR3 coding sequence is TGTGCCAGCAGCCAGGGCCGACAGGTGATCTATGGCTACACCTTC. Its translation is CASSQGRQVIYGYTF.

This clone occurred once. J is TRBJ2-7 and V is TRBV7-2; D ambiguous. The CDR3 contains 15 residues. Trimming removed 0 bases from V and 9 bases from J, with 18 bases in between. Germline assignment: CDR1 SGHTA and CDR2 FQGNSA. Here the CDR3 DNA reads TGTGCCAGCAGCTTAGCAGGACCGGCGAATTTAGGGCAGTACTTC. Protein product: CASSLAGPANLGQYF.

V gene TRBV7-9 combines with J gene TRBJ2-1, with TRBD2 matching 9 bases. The CDR3 loop spans 16 amino acids. With 3 bases clipped from V and 9 bases from J, the junction kept 12 bases outside the gene matches. Germline CDR1 reads SEHNR; CDR2 reads FQNEAQ (reference sequence). The DNA of the CDR3 is TGTGCCAGCAGCTTCCGTATTGGCGGGGGGGCGATTGAGCAGTTCTTC. Residues: CASSFRIGGGAIEQFF.

The CDR3 loop is CASSRDRGRQTPPSTDTQYF. CDR3 coding DNA: TGTGCCAGCTCACGGGACAGGGGGCGACAGACGCCTCCTAGCACAGATACGCAGTATTTT. V and J are TRBV18 and TRBJ2-3, with 12 bases lining up with TRBD1. CDR1 and CDR2 from the germline V gene are KGHSH and LQKENI. The CDR3 runs to 20 residues. J gave up 0 bases and V 4 bases, and 14 bases lay outside the gene matches.

This sequence joins TRBV29-1 and TRBJ1-2; no definite D call. V lost 4 bases to trimming and J lost 0 bases, with 9 bases between them. CDR1 and CDR2 from the germline V gene are SQVTM and ANQGSEA. The CDR3 contains 13 residues. CDR3 DNA: TGCAGCGTTGGTCTGGGGACTAACTATGGCTACACCTTC. Translating it yields CSVGLGTNYGYTF. Using reference TRBV29-1 and TRBJ1-2 for the parts outside the CDR3, the full variable domain is SAVISQKPSRDICQRGTSLTIQCQVDSQVTMMFWYRQQPGQSLTLIATANQGSEATYESGFVIDKFPISRPNLTFSTLTVSNMSPEDSSIYLCSVGLGTNYGYTFGSGTRLTVV.

This chain uses TRBV30 with TRBJ1-1; the D gene is possibly TRBD1 (5 bases). Trimming cost V 3 bases and J 1 base, with 9 bases left between them. Germline CDR1 and CDR2: GTSNPN and SVGIG (reference sequence). CDR3 length: 13 residues. The CDR3 loop is CAWSSQGNTEAFF. CDR3 in DNA: TGTGCCTGGAGCTCTCAGGGGAACACTGAAGCTTTCTTT.

V usage is TRBV19 and J usage is TRBJ1-5; D might be TRBD1 (5 bases). Germline V gives CDR1 LNHDA, CDR2 SQIVND (reference sequence). This CDR3 is 15 amino acids long. Trimming cost V 3 bases and J 4 bases, with 13 bases left between them. As DNA, the CDR3 is TGTGCCAGTAGTATCTGGGACTGGGAGAATCAGCCCCAGCATTTT. Translating it yields CASSIWDWENQPQHF.

This chain links TRBV5-8 with TRBJ2-5, with a possible D match to TRBD1 (6 bases). CDR3 length: 16 amino acids. In germline, CDR1 is SGHTS, CDR2 YDEGEE. Between the trimmed V and J ends, which lost 1 base and 1 base, there was a span of 14 bases. The CDR3 here is CASSLLTGTRQETQYF. The CDR3 DNA is TGTGCCAGCAGCTTGTTAACAGGGACCCGCCAAGAGACCCAGTACTTC.

The chain uses TRBV6-2 or TRBV6-3 and TRBJ1-5; perhaps TRBD1 as D (5 bases). Germline assignment: CDR1 MNHEY and CDR2 SVGEGT. The germline V and J ends were trimmed by 2 bases and 7 bases, with 12 bases remaining between them. The CDR3 extends over 14 amino acids. CDR3 nucleotide sequence: TGTGCCAGCAGTTACCCTCCAGGGACCCAGCCCCAGCATTTT. This codes for CASSYPPGTQPQHF.